These T cell receptor beta chains were read from a single sample in a study of shared clonotypes between healthy human individuals. Clones were read by immunoSEQ multiplex PCR, and TCRdb kept only the in-frame ones, dropping some. This sample has 1.5 million to 2.5 million clones, with roughly 94% found just once. Sequencing was carried out using naive CD8+ T cells sorted from blood. Receptors were obtained from a man in his late teens or twenties in good health. CDR3s include the opening cysteine and the closing phenylalanine or tryptophan. D genes are given only for firm matches. Size tells how often a clone was seen (once, few, many) or the class of an expanded clone, and some rows leave it out.

clone_size: -
v_call: TRBV28
j_call: TRBJ2-7
d_call: -
cdr3_nt: TGTGCCAGCAGTTTACCAGGGTCCTACGAGCAGTACTTC
cdr3_aa: CASSLPGSYEQYF

clone_size: once
v_call: TRBV28
j_call: TRBJ2-5
d_call: TRBD2
cdr3_nt: TGTGCCAGCAGTTTGGTACGGGGGGGGCCTCGGGAGACCCAGTACTTC
cdr3_aa: CASSLVRGGPRETQYF

clone_size: -
v_call: TRBV2
j_call: TRBJ1-1
d_call: TRBD1
cdr3_nt: TGTGCCAGCAGTGAAGGGGACAGGGGCATGAACACTGAAGCTTTCTTT
cdr3_aa: CASSEGDRGMNTEAFF

clone_size: -
v_call: TRBV6-6
j_call: TRBJ2-7
d_call: -
cdr3_nt: TGTGCCAGCAGTCCGGACGGCTACGAGCAGTACTTC
cdr3_aa: CASSPDGYEQYF

clone_size: -
v_call: TRBV30
j_call: TRBJ1-1
d_call: -
cdr3_nt: TGTGCCTGGAGTGTCGGGGGCTTCACTGAAGCTTTCTTT
cdr3_aa: CAWSVGGFTEAFF

clone_size: -
v_call: TRBV2
j_call: TRBJ2-5
d_call: TRBD1
cdr3_nt: TGTGCCAGCAGTAACTCCGGGACAGAGTACCAAGAGACCCAGTACTTC
cdr3_aa: CASSNSGTEYQETQYF

clone_size: -
v_call: TRBV5-1
j_call: TRBJ1-1
d_call: -
cdr3_nt: TGCGCCAGCAAGACAGACGTGGGGGGTGAAGCTTTCTTT
cdr3_aa: CASKTDVGGEAFF

clone_size: -
v_call: TRBV4-1
j_call: TRBJ2-7
d_call: -
cdr3_nt: TGCGCCAGCAGCCAGTCCGGGTCTTACGAGCAGTACTTC
cdr3_aa: CASSQSGSYEQYF

clone_size: -
v_call: TRBV7-2
j_call: TRBJ2-5
d_call: -
cdr3_nt: TGTGCCAGCACCCAAGGAAGGGCGATAGAGACCCAGTACTTC
cdr3_aa: CASTQGRAIETQYF

clone_size: -
v_call: TRBV2
j_call: TRBJ2-7
d_call: TRBD2
cdr3_nt: TGTGCCAGCAGGCGGACTAGCGGCACCCTACCCGAGCAGTACTTC
cdr3_aa: CASRRTSGTLPEQYF

clone_size: -
v_call: TRBV10-1
j_call: TRBJ2-7
d_call: -
cdr3_nt: TGCGCCAGCAGTGGTCAAACTATCTACGAGCAGTACTTC
cdr3_aa: CASSGQTIYEQYF

clone_size: -
v_call: TRBV7-2
j_call: TRBJ2-7
d_call: -
cdr3_nt: TGTGCCAGCAGCCGGGACTGGGACCCCTACGAGCAGTACTTC
cdr3_aa: CASSRDWDPYEQYF

clone_size: -
v_call: TRBV27
j_call: TRBJ2-7
d_call: TRBD1
cdr3_nt: TGTGCCAGCAGGCTGATGACAGGGTACGAGCAGTACTTC
cdr3_aa: CASRLMTGYEQYF

clone_size: -
v_call: TRBV13
j_call: TRBJ2-1
d_call: TRBD2
cdr3_nt: TGTGCCAGCAGCTTTTTAACTAGCGGTTACAATGAGCAGTTCTTC
cdr3_aa: CASSFLTSGYNEQFF

clone_size: -
v_call: TRBV10-3
j_call: TRBJ1-3
d_call: -
cdr3_nt: TGTGCCACCACCCCGGACTCTGGAAACACCATATATTTT
cdr3_aa: CATTPDSGNTIYF

clone_size: once
v_call: TRBV11-1
j_call: TRBJ2-7
d_call: -
cdr3_nt: TGTGCCAGCAGCTCCGGACGTTTCTACGAGCAGTACTTC
cdr3_aa: CASSSGRFYEQYF

clone_size: once
v_call: TRBV10-3
j_call: TRBJ2-5
d_call: -
cdr3_nt: TGTGCCATCAGTGATTGGGGGGAAGAGACCCAGTACTTC
cdr3_aa: CAISDWGEETQYF

clone_size: -
v_call: TRBV19
j_call: TRBJ1-2
d_call: -
cdr3_nt: TGTGCCAGTAGTATGGAATTCTCCTATGGCTACACCTTC
cdr3_aa: CASSMEFSYGYTF

clone_size: -
v_call: TRBV5-1
j_call: TRBJ1-2
d_call: TRBD1
cdr3_nt: TGCGCCAGCAGCCAAATCTCAGGGGGCAGTGGGTATGGCTACACCTTC
cdr3_aa: CASSQISGGSGYGYTF

clone_size: -
v_call: TRBV28
j_call: TRBJ2-7
d_call: -
cdr3_nt: TGTGCCAGCAGTTGGGCCGGCGAAAGGGGGTACGAGCAGTACTTC
cdr3_aa: CASSWAGERGYEQYF

clone_size: -
v_call: TRBV5-6
j_call: TRBJ2-3
d_call: -
cdr3_nt: TGTGCCAGCAGCTTAGTCCATGGGACCACCCGCACAGATACGCAGTATTTT
cdr3_aa: CASSLVHGTTRTDTQYF

clone_size: -
v_call: TRBV7-8
j_call: TRBJ1-1
d_call: -
cdr3_nt: TGTGCCAGCAGCTTATGGGAGATGAACACTGAAGCTTTCTTT
cdr3_aa: CASSLWEMNTEAFF

clone_size: -
v_call: TRBV7-9
j_call: TRBJ1-1
d_call: TRBD1
cdr3_nt: TGTGCCAGCAGCCTGGGACAGGAGAACACTGAAGCTTTCTTT
cdr3_aa: CASSLGQENTEAFF

clone_size: once
v_call: TRBV7-9
j_call: TRBJ2-5
d_call: -
cdr3_nt: TGTGCCAGCAGCCCCGGGGCAGAAGAGACCCAGTACTTC
cdr3_aa: CASSPGAEETQYF

clone_size: -
v_call: TRBV13
j_call: TRBJ2-1
d_call: TRBD2
cdr3_nt: TGTGCCAGCAGCTTAGGGCGGGAGGGGAATGAGCAGTTCTTC
cdr3_aa: CASSLGREGNEQFF

clone_size: -
v_call: TRBV14
j_call: TRBJ2-2
d_call: TRBD1
cdr3_nt: TGTGCCAGCAGCCTATACCCGGGACAGGGGGCCACCGGGGAGCTGTTTTTT
cdr3_aa: CASSLYPGQGATGELFF

clone_size: -
v_call: TRBV19
j_call: TRBJ1-5
d_call: -
cdr3_nt: TGTGCCAGTATGCAAAATGGGTATAGCAATCAGCCCCAGCATTTT
cdr3_aa: CASMQNGYSNQPQHF

clone_size: -
v_call: TRBV28
j_call: TRBJ2-7
d_call: TRBD1
cdr3_nt: TGTGCCAGCAGTCCCCGACAGGGGAGAGGGTACGAGCAGTACTTC
cdr3_aa: CASSPRQGRGYEQYF

clone_size: -
v_call: TRBV28
j_call: TRBJ1-6
d_call: TRBD1
cdr3_nt: TGTGCCAGCATCCTCGGACAGGGGGCGTATTCACCCCTCCACTTT
cdr3_aa: CASILGQGAYSPLHF

clone_size: -
v_call: TRBV2
j_call: TRBJ1-1
d_call: -
cdr3_nt: TGTGCCAACCTATATTCCGGGACAACTATCAACACTGAAGCTTTCTTT
cdr3_aa: CANLYSGTTINTEAFF

clone_size: -
v_call: TRBV4-1
j_call: TRBJ2-3
d_call: -
cdr3_nt: TGCGCCAGCAGCCAAGTGGAACTCACAGATACGCAGTATTTT
cdr3_aa: CASSQVELTDTQYF

clone_size: -
v_call: TRBV5-1
j_call: TRBJ1-3
d_call: TRBD1
cdr3_nt: TGCGCCAGCAGCCTGGACAGGGACTCTGGAAACACCATATATTTT
cdr3_aa: CASSLDRDSGNTIYF

clone_size: once
v_call: TRBV11-2
j_call: TRBJ2-7
d_call: -
cdr3_nt: TGTGCCAGCAGCCCCGCCCCGTTGGGCTACGAGCAGTACTTC
cdr3_aa: CASSPAPLGYEQYF

clone_size: -
v_call: TRBV13
j_call: TRBJ1-1
d_call: -
cdr3_nt: TGTGCCAGCAGCTTGCACCGTGGGGGGGGCACTGAAGCTTTCTTT
cdr3_aa: CASSLHRGGGTEAFF

clone_size: -
v_call: TRBV15
j_call: TRBJ2-1
d_call: -
cdr3_nt: TGTGCCACCAGCAGAGTCCGGGTGGGGGATGAGCAGTTCTTC
cdr3_aa: CATSRVRVGDEQFF

clone_size: -
v_call: TRBV2
j_call: TRBJ1-5
d_call: -
cdr3_nt: TGTGCCAGCAGTGATTGGGCTTATAGCAATCAGCCCCAGCATTTT
cdr3_aa: CASSDWAYSNQPQHF

clone_size: -
v_call: TRBV4-1
j_call: TRBJ2-7
d_call: TRBD1
cdr3_nt: TGCGCCAGCAGCCCCCGCTATCCGAGGGACAGGTCTAACTACGAGCAGTACTTC
cdr3_aa: CASSPRYPRDRSNYEQYF

clone_size: -
v_call: TRBV28
j_call: TRBJ1-1
d_call: -
cdr3_nt: TGTGCCAGCAGTTTGAGAACACAGTTGAACACTGAAGCTTTCTTT
cdr3_aa: CASSLRTQLNTEAFF

clone_size: -
v_call: TRBV6-5
j_call: TRBJ2-2
d_call: -
cdr3_nt: TGTGCCAGCAGTTACTCTCAGGGGGAGGGGACCGGGGAGCTGTTTTTT
cdr3_aa: CASSYSQGEGTGELFF

clone_size: -
v_call: TRBV4-1
j_call: TRBJ1-1
d_call: TRBD1
cdr3_nt: TGCGCCAGCAGCCGGGGGACAGCGAACACTGAAGCTTTCTTT
cdr3_aa: CASSRGTANTEAFF

clone_size: once
v_call: TRBV30
j_call: TRBJ1-1
d_call: -
cdr3_nt: TGTGCCTGGAGTGACACGATTGAAACTGAAGCTTTCTTT
cdr3_aa: CAWSDTIETEAFF

clone_size: -
v_call: TRBV7-2
j_call: TRBJ2-7
d_call: TRBD2
cdr3_nt: TGTGCCAGCAGCTTAGTGGGACCTGCCGAAGCGGGGTTCCACGAGCAGTACTTC
cdr3_aa: CASSLVGPAEAGFHEQYF

clone_size: -
v_call: TRBV27
j_call: TRBJ1-1
d_call: TRBD1
cdr3_nt: TGTGCCAGCAGCTACCGGGACAGGGGGACTGAAGCTTTCTTT
cdr3_aa: CASSYRDRGTEAFF

clone_size: -
v_call: TRBV6-1
j_call: TRBJ2-1
d_call: -
cdr3_nt: TGTGCCACAACCGGGACACAAAAAGAGCAGTTCTTC
cdr3_aa: CATTGTQKEQFF

clone_size: -
v_call: TRBV11-2
j_call: TRBJ2-7
d_call: TRBD1
cdr3_nt: TGTGCCAGCCAAGTGCAGGGGGCTTCCTACGAGCAGTACTTC
cdr3_aa: CASQVQGASYEQYF

clone_size: -
v_call: TRBV19
j_call: TRBJ2-5
d_call: -
cdr3_nt: TGTGCCAGTACCACGTGGGCCGGAGAGACCCAGTACTTC
cdr3_aa: CASTTWAGETQYF

clone_size: -
v_call: TRBV18
j_call: TRBJ2-1
d_call: TRBD1
cdr3_nt: TGTGCCAGCTCACCGAAAGGACAGGAAAGCATCTCCTACAATGAGCAGTTCTTC
cdr3_aa: CASSPKGQESISYNEQFF

clone_size: -
v_call: TRBV7-8
j_call: TRBJ1-1
d_call: -
cdr3_nt: TGTGCCAGCAGCCCATTGGTGAACACTGAAGCTTTCTTT
cdr3_aa: CASSPLVNTEAFF

clone_size: -
v_call: TRBV9
j_call: TRBJ2-3
d_call: TRBD2
cdr3_nt: TGTGCCAGCACCGAGGGCGGGGGAACCACAGATACGCAGTATTTT
cdr3_aa: CASTEGGGTTDTQYF

clone_size: -
v_call: TRBV4-3
j_call: TRBJ1-2
d_call: TRBD1
cdr3_nt: TGCGCCAGCAGCCCAAGTGATTATCTCGGAGAGACAGGGGCCGATGGCTACACCTTC
cdr3_aa: CASSPSDYLGETGADGYTF

clone_size: -
v_call: TRBV4-1
j_call: TRBJ1-1
d_call: TRBD1
cdr3_nt: TGCGCCAGCAGCCAAGACAATACAGGGGGGACTGAAGCTTTCTTT
cdr3_aa: CASSQDNTGGTEAFF

clone_size: once
v_call: TRBV18
j_call: TRBJ1-1
d_call: -
cdr3_nt: TGTGCCAGCTCGGAAGATTATGAAGCTTTCTTT
cdr3_aa: CASSEDYEAFF

clone_size: -
v_call: TRBV7-9
j_call: TRBJ1-1
d_call: -
cdr3_nt: TGTGCCAGCAGCTTACCCCCGGGCGTCGAAGCTTTCTTT
cdr3_aa: CASSLPPGVEAFF

clone_size: -
v_call: TRBV7-6
j_call: TRBJ2-7
d_call: -
cdr3_nt: TGTGCCAGCAGCTTAGGGAGCGCGGGAACCTACGAGCAGTACTTC
cdr3_aa: CASSLGSAGTYEQYF

clone_size: -
v_call: TRBV5-6
j_call: TRBJ2-7
d_call: -
cdr3_nt: TGTGCCAGCAGCCCCGGCCGAGATCTCACCTACGAGCAGTACTTC
cdr3_aa: CASSPGRDLTYEQYF

clone_size: once
v_call: TRBV11-2
j_call: TRBJ2-3
d_call: TRBD1
cdr3_nt: TGTGCCAGCAGCCCAAGTACAGGGGCAGACACAGATACGCAGTATTTT
cdr3_aa: CASSPSTGADTDTQYF

clone_size: -
v_call: TRBV10-1
j_call: TRBJ2-7
d_call: -
cdr3_nt: TGCGCCAGCAGCCACGGGGCAGGGACTGGGGAGCAGTACTTC
cdr3_aa: CASSHGAGTGEQYF

clone_size: -
v_call: TRBV5-6
j_call: TRBJ2-2
d_call: TRBD1
cdr3_nt: TGTGCCAGCAGCTCCCAGGGGGCGATAGGTCTGTTTTTT
cdr3_aa: CASSSQGAIGLFF

clone_size: -
v_call: TRBV4-3
j_call: TRBJ2-7
d_call: TRBD2
cdr3_nt: TGCGCCAGCAGCCCCGGGGCTAGCGGCTCCTACGAGCAGTACTTC
cdr3_aa: CASSPGASGSYEQYF

clone_size: -
v_call: TRBV27
j_call: TRBJ2-7
d_call: -
cdr3_nt: TGTGCCAGCCGGGGGTGGGGCTACGAGCAGTACTTC
cdr3_aa: CASRGWGYEQYF